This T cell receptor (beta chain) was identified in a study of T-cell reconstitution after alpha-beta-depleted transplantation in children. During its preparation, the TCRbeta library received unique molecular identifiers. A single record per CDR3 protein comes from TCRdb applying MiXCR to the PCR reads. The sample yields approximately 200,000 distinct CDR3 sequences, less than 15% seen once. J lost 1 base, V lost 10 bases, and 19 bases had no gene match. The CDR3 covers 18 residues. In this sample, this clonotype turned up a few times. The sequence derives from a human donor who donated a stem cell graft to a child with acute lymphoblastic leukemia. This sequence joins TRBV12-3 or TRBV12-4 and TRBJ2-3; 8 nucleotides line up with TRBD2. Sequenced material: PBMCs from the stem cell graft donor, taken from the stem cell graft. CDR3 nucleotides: TGTGCCACGCGGAAAGCGGGAGTCCGTTCCCCCGGCACAGATACGCAGTATTTT. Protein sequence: CATRKAGVRSPGTDTQYF.